Below are 12 T cell receptor beta chains sequenced from a single sample in a study of blood T cell repertoires in COVID-19. Method: immunoSEQ multiplex PCR; TCRdb's copy keeps in-frame clones and lacks some. The sample lists 200,000 to 300,000 clones, about 87% occurring once. Sequencing was done on a sample of peripheral blood. Source of these receptors: a woman aged 55-69 years with COVID-19, enrolled during active disease.

V gene TRBV5-1 combines with J gene TRBJ1-1, with a possible D match to TRBD1 (6 bases). The CDR3 totals 13 residues. Trimming left V 7 bases short and J 3 bases short, with 13 bases between. CDR1 SGHRS and CDR2 YFSETQ come from the germline V gene. This CDR3 reads CASGVQGYTEAFF. CDR3 DNA sequence: TGCGCCAGCGGGGTACAGGGTTACACTGAAGCTTTCTTT.

This clone appeared once. The chain recombines TRBV6-5 with TRBJ1-4, with unresolved D. V lost 2 bases and J 8 bases, leaving 15 bases between the germline ends. Looked up from germline, CDR1 is MNHEY and CDR2 is SVGAGI. CDR3 length: 15 amino acids. The CDR3 DNA is TGTGCCAGCAGTTACCCCTCGGGTGTAGAGGAAAAACTGTTTTTT. Its translation: CASSYPSGVEEKLFF.

The V call is TRBV28, the J call TRBJ2-1, with 14 bases matching TRBD2. V gave up 4 bases and J gave up 12 bases; unmatched junction bases: 14. Germline CDR1 is MDHEN and CDR2 is SYDVKM. This CDR3 has 17 residues. The CDR3 loop reads CASSSRQTSGRGVGQFF. In DNA, the CDR3 is TGTGCCAGCAGTTCAAGACAGACTAGCGGGAGGGGTGTGGGGCAGTTCTTC. The whole variable domain, filled in from reference TRBV28 and TRBJ2-1, reads DVKVTQSSRYLVKRTGEKVFLECVQDMDHENMFWYRQDPGLGLRLIYFSYDVKMKEKGDIPEGYSVSREKKERFSLILESASTNQTSMYLCASSSRQTSGRGVGQFFGPGTRLTVL.

This chain joins TRBV5-1 and TRBJ1-2, with 8 nucleotides matching TRBD1. Losses at the gene ends were 2 bases for V and 6 bases for J; bases not matched to a gene: 9. CDR1 is SGHRS, CDR2 YFSETQ, per germline. The CDR3 is made up of 15 amino acids. CDR3 loop: CASSFPSQGAHGYTF. The CDR3 DNA follows: TGCGCCAGCAGCTTCCCCTCCCAGGGGGCTCATGGCTACACCTTC.

V usage is TRBV7-2 and J usage is TRBJ1-3, with D hard to call. The V gene lost 3 bases and the J gene lost 1 base, with 10 bases spanning the gap. Germline V CDR1 and CDR2: SGHTA, FQGNSA. This CDR3 contains 15 residues. Here the CDR3 reads CASSFGIVSGNTIYF. Here the CDR3 DNA reads TGTGCCAGCAGCTTTGGTATAGTATCTGGAAACACCATATATTTT.

The chain carries TRBV27 and TRBJ2-3, with D uncertain. The V and J ends lost 5 bases and 0 bases respectively, with 15 bases between them. Germline values: CDR1 MNHEY, CDR2 SMNVEV (reference sequence). The CDR3 extends over 16 amino acids. The CDR3 sequence is CASSPTRIQSTDTQYF. The CDR3 DNA reads as TGTGCCAGCAGTCCCACGAGAATTCAAAGCACAGATACGCAGTATTTT.

The chain combines TRBV25-1 with TRBJ2-7; the match to TRBD2 covers 7 bases. There are 13 residues in the CDR3. Germline loops: CDR1 MGHDK, CDR2 SYGVNS. With 8 bases clipped from V and 2 bases from J, the junction kept 6 bases outside the gene matches. Here the CDR3 DNA reads TGTGCCAGCGGCACTAGCGTAGCCTACGAGCAGTACTTC. It is translated as CASGTSVAYEQYF.

This chain connects TRBV5-6 to TRBJ2-2; TRBD1 agrees at 9 bases. Germline-derived CDR1 and CDR2 are SGHDT and YYEEEE. This CDR3 has 17 residues. V lost 2 bases, J lost 1 base, and 6 bases stayed unmatched. In nucleotides, the CDR3 is TGTGCCAGCAGCTTTGGGACAGGGTTAATGAACACCGGGGAGCTGTTTTTT. Its translation: CASSFGTGLMNTGELFF.

The chain recombines TRBV7-8 with TRBJ2-7; 11 bases line up with TRBD1. Trimming at V came to 6 bases and at J to 12 bases, leaving 13 bases not matched to a gene. Germline CDR1 reads SGHVS; CDR2 reads FQNEAQ. The CDR3 is made up of 14 amino acids. CDR3 residues: CASSSGTGGRRGYF. CDR3 bases: TGTGCCAGCAGTTCCGGGACAGGGGGGAGACGAGGGTACTTC.

This clone came up a few times. The chain is built from TRBV7-9 and TRBJ2-1, with TRBD2 matching 14 bases. The CDR3 sequence is 17 residues long. V was clipped by 1 base and J by 9 bases; unmatched bases: 8. Germline V gives CDR1 SEHNR, CDR2 FQNEAQ (reference sequence). The CDR3 nucleotides read TGTGCCAGCAGCTTAGGGACTAGCGGGAGGTTAAGGGGTGAGCAGTTCTTC. Amino acids: CASSLGTSGRLRGEQFF.

This clone showed up just a few times. The V gene is TRBV7-9, the J gene TRBJ1-2; 10 nucleotides agree with TRBD1. This CDR3 spans 15 amino acids. With 3 bases clipped from V and 4 bases from J, the junction kept 5 bases outside the gene matches. Germline CDR1 SEHNR, CDR2 FQNEAQ (reference sequence). The CDR3 loop is CASSLGQGIPYGYTF. DNA of the CDR3: TGTGCCAGCAGCTTGGGACAGGGGATTCCCTATGGCTACACCTTC.

There are a few counts of this clone. V usage is TRBV5-6 and J usage is TRBJ1-2; TRBD1 might be the D (5 bases). V was clipped by 4 bases and J by 7 bases, with 17 bases between them. The CDR3 is 14 residues long. Germline V lookup: CDR1 SGHDT, CDR2 YYEEEE. Here the CDR3 DNA reads TGTGCCAGCAGCCTCGGATGGGGGGACTTTGGCTACACCTTC. Its protein is CASSLGWGDFGYTF.